This TCR beta chain is from a study of blood T cell repertoires in COVID-19. Across the whole study: T cells, B-cell-depleted T cells, or PBMCs provided the cDNA or gDNA that served as material.

Recruited during active infection, patients (from Seattle) were subsequently followed longitudinally. As handled by the study authors: Counts of nucleated cells, estimated from reference gene primer amplification, were obtained. Repertoires were generated with immunoSEQ multiplex PCR, while TCRdb's copy carries only in-frame clones and drops some. V, J and clone size reflect that table, while D and trimming were determined from the DNA. The data show approximately 250,000 clones, roughly 88% seen once. Germline V gives CDR1 KGHSH, CDR2 LQKENI. CDR3 length equals 16 residues. The V and J ends lost 3 bases and 0 bases, in that order; junction bases with no gene match: 3.

The sequencing input was peripheral blood. The receptor's source is a woman aged 65 to 85 with COVID-19, enrolled during active disease. The rearrangement uses TRBV18 and TRBJ1-3; 9 nucleotides agree with TRBD1. The CDR3 sequence: CASSPNRGLSGNTIYF. CDR3 DNA sequence: TGTGCCAGCTCACCGAACAGGGGGCTCTCTGGAAACACCATATATTTT.